This TCR beta chain was identified in a study of T cells in Graves' hyperthyroidism and ophthalmopathy. About the study: The authors collected peripheral blood at initial diagnosis, before any treatment. Overall study findings and caveats: Among clonotypes expanded in thyroid above 0.001, most were also found in blood.

This clonotype has ten or more counts. The antigen is not known. Diagnosis relied on clinical symptoms, serum thyroxine and TRAb, thyroid ultrasound and orbital computed tomography. Fresh 10 ml peripheral blood yielded PBMCs. Germline-derived CDR1 and CDR2 are SGHTA and FQGTGA. The V segment lost 5 bases and the J segment 7 bases; nucleotides outside the gene matches: 11. There are 16 residues in the CDR3. Amplification yielded TCR beta CDR3 regions, with RNA transcripts as the source. Using the HTBI primer set, a first-round RT-PCR was run on the TCR CDR3. TCRdb passed the multiplex PCR reads through MiXCR, listing each CDR3 protein once. The sample contains roughly 600,000 distinct CDR3 sequences, more than 12% of which appear only once.

Sample: blood. The TCR comes from a woman aged 50 to 65 with Graves' ophthalmopathy. The genes are TRBV7-3 and TRBJ2-1; 10 bases map to TRBD2. DNA for the CDR3: TGTGCCAGCAGCCTCAACCTAGCGGGAGTAAGAAATGAGCAGTTCTTC. Amino acids: CASSLNLAGVRNEQFF.